The present TCR beta chain was sequenced within a study of shared clonotypes between healthy human individuals (dated by TCRdb to 2020 to 2022). Notes on the research overall: The cohort included three men and a couple of women between 18 and 49 years of age. Blood TCR repertoires of five healthy adults were deeply sequenced to estimate repertoire size and the extent of clonotype sharing between individuals. Different laboratories and diverse techniques were used to prepare libraries and sequence TCR repertoires, to increase sequencing depth and limit assay-specific biases. Leukapheresis yielded between about 0.94 and 8.9 billion PBMCs per donor.

Turning to this clone: The clone's antigen remains unknown. Base qualities are missing; no much larger clone stands one base away.

TCR CDR3 regions were amplified from genomic DNA by multiplex PCR using the deep immunoSEQ assay. Genomic DNA extracted from each cell subset was distributed evenly over all wells of several immunoSEQ 96-well plates, and each plate served as one replicate. For unsorted PBMC, approximately 290 ng of genomic DNA, equivalent to about 30,000 T cell genomes, went into each replicate PCR. Ten immunoSEQ deep assay plates were used to sequence the unsorted PBMC genomic DNA. Purified libraries were measured with a Qubit 3.0 fluorometer, size-checked on a Bioanalyzer 2100, and measured again with the KAPA Library Quantification kit. Each immunoSEQ 96-well plate was sequenced on its own single-read 150-cycle Illumina NextSeq 550 flow cell. The original methods were these. Because the immunoSEQ output included only junctional sequences and no quality scores, the filtering could not be the same as the filtering used for full-length reads. To assign V/J genes and CDR3, sequences were annotated against IMGT germline references using PyIR, a Python wrapper for IgBLAST v1.9. Reads were filtered out if the reads had weak V/J assignments (E-value above 1e-6), no CDR3, stop codons, out-of-frame junctions, or ambiguous translated residues. V3J clonotypes were defined as sequences sharing an identical inferred V gene, J gene, and CDR3 amino acid sequence. Percentage overlap between repertoires was calculated by dividing the number of shared unique clonotypes by the size of the smaller repertoire. Three approaches were used to assess repertoire richness: RTK rarefaction, the Chao1 estimator, and Recon v2.1 estimates of unobserved clonotypes. The table was pulled from immuneACCESS by TCRdb, which kept in-frame rearrangements only. Such tables lose some clones; where checked, under half of the loss comes from unresolved V genes, and the rest has no known cause. V and J calls and clone size follow that table, whereas D and trimming were derived from the DNA. The sample table holds 400,000 to 600,000 clones, of which roughly 77% were seen once. The top ten clones comprise less than 15% of the sample.

What the work shows at the level of the full study, not this receptor alone: Because the study included a small number of donors, the genetic and exposure-history diversity represented was limited. Based on pairwise subsampling, the degree of clonotype sharing among donors was expected to be affected by sequencing depth. Sampling was restricted to blood, and TCR repertoires in tissues likely differ from the TCR repertoires found in blood.

Donors were healthy HIV-negative adults with no recently reported acute infections or vaccinations. Every donor was a Caucasian adult living in Nashville, Tennessee, USA. For unsorted samples, roughly 81 million PBMCs were counted and genomic DNA was extracted with the QIAamp DNA Blood Mini kit. After blood collection by leukapheresis, PBMCs were isolated using Ficoll-Histopaque density gradient centrifugation and then cryopreserved in the vapor phase of liquid nitrogen. CDR1 and CDR2 (SGHTA, FQGNSA) derive from the germline V gene. Compared with germline, V lacks 7 bases and J lacks 8 bases; bases without a gene match: 4. The CDR3 covers 14 residues, taking in both the cysteine and the phenylalanine. Solely the CDR3 DNA is kept, with 42 bases framed from the first base.

Sample: PBMCs. This clonotype was sampled from a woman in her thirties or forties in good health. Some clones in this sample may be carry-over from other donors' samples. In this chain, TRBV7-2 is recombined with TRBJ2-2; TRBD2 lines up with 13 middle nucleotides. The nucleotides are TGTGCCAGCACGGGACTAGCGGGAACGGGGGAGCTGTTTTTT. This sequence encodes CASTGLAGTGELFF.